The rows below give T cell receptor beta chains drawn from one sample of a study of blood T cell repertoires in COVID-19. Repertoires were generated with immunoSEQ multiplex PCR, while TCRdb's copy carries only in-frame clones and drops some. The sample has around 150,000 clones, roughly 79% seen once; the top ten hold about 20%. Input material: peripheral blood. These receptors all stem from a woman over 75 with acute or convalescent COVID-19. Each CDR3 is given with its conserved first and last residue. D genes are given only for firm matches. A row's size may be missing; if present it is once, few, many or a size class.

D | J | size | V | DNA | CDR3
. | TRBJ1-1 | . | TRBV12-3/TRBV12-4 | TGTGCCAGCAGTTTAGCCAATCAAGCTTTCTTT | CASSLANQAFF
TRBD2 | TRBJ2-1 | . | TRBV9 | TGTGCCAGCAGCGTAGGGGGCGGGAGGGACAATGAGCAGTTCTTC | CASSVGGGRDNEQFF
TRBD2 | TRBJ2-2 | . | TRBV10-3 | TGTGCCATCGGCCCGGGGGGGGACACCGGGGAGCTGTTTTTT | CAIGPGGDTGELFF
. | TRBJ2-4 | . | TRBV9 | TGTGCCAGCAGCGTAGTGAGTAGTGCGGACATTCAGTACTTC | CASSVVSSADIQYF
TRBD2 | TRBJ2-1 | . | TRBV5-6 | TGTGCCAGCAGCTCAGGACTAGAGCGCCAGTTCTTC | CASSSGLERQFF
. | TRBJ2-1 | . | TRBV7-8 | TGTGCCAGCAGTAAACTCCTAGACAATGAGCAGTTCTTC | CASSKLLDNEQFF
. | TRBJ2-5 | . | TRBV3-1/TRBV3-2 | TGTGCCAGCAGCCAAGAGGTCCCGGGGACCCAGTACTTC | CASSQEVPGTQYF
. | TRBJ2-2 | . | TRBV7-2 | TGTGCCACCAAGGACACTCCGAACACCGGGGAGCTGTTTTTT | CATKDTPNTGELFF
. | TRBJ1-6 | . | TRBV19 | TGTGCCAGTCGCGACTCCTATAATTCACCCCTCCACTTT | CASRDSYNSPLHF
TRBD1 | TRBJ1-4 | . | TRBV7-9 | TGTGCCAGCAGCTCCCCGGGAGGGGGCAGGGGAAAACTGTTTTTT | CASSSPGGGRGKLFF
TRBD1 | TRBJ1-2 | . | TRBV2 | TGTGCCAGCAACCCACGACAGGGGGCGTATGGCTACACCTTC | CASNPRQGAYGYTF
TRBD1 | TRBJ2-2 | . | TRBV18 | TGTGCCAGCTCAGGACAGGGGAACACCGGGGAGCTGTTTTTT | CASSGQGNTGELFF
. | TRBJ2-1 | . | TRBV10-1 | TGCGCCAGCAGTGAAGGACTTTTGAATGAGCAGTTCTTC | CASSEGLLNEQFF
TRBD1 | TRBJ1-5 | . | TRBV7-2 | TGTGCCAGCAGCTTTTCCGGGACAGGGGGGGATCAGCCCCAGCATTTT | CASSFSGTGGDQPQHF
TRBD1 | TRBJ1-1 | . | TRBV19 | TGTGCCAGTCTTAACAGGGGGCGTGGGACTGAAGCTTTCTTT | CASLNRGRGTEAFF
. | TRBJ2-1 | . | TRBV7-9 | TGTGCCAGCAGCCCGGCGGGGAATGAGCAGTTCTTC | CASSPAGNEQFF
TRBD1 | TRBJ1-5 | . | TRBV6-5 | TGTGCCAGCAGTTACTCGTCCACAGGGGGGGATCAGCCCCAGCATTTT | CASSYSSTGGDQPQHF
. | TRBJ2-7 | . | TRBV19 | TGTGCCAGTAGTATGGGCAGTGCCTACGAGCAGTACTTC | CASSMGSAYEQYF
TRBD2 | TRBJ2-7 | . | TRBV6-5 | TGTGCCAGCAGTTTGCCCGGTAGCGGGAGCTACGAGCAGTACTTC | CASSLPGSGSYEQYF
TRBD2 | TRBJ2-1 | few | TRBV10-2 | TGCGCCAGCAGTATAGGGACTAGCGGGAGGGTGGATTATGAGCAGTTCTTC | CASSIGTSGRVDYEQFF
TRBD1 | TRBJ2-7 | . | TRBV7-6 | TGTGCCAGCAGCTTAGGGGGGACAGGGGACTCCTACGAGCAGTACTTC | CASSLGGTGDSYEQYF
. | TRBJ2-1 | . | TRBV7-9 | TGTGCCAGCAAAATGGACAGCTACAATGAGCAGTTCTTC | CASKMDSYNEQFF
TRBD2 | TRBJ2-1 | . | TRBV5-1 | TGCGCCAGCAGAGAACTAGCGGGAGTAGGGGTCTACAATGAGCAGTTCTTC | CASRELAGVGVYNEQFF
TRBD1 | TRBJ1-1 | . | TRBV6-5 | TGTGCCAGCAGTTACTCCAACAGGGGTTGGACCCCTGAAGCTTTCTTT | CASSYSNRGWTPEAFF
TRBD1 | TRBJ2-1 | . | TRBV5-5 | TGTGCCAGCAGCTTGACGGGACAGGGTACCTACAATGAGCAGTTCTTC | CASSLTGQGTYNEQFF
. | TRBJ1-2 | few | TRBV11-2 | TGTGCCAGCAGCTTGGCCACCAACTATGGCTACACCTTC | CASSLATNYGYTF
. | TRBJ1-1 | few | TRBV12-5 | TGTGCTAGTGGTGAGGGGGTATATGAGAACACTGAAGCTTTCTTT | CASGEGVYENTEAFF
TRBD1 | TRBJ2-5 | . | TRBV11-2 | TGTGCCAGCAGCGCACAGGGGGCAATAGGAGAGACCCAGTACTTC | CASSAQGAIGETQYF
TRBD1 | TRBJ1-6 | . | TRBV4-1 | TGCGCCAGCAGCCCCGAGCCGGACAGGGATAATTCACCCCTCCACTTT | CASSPEPDRDNSPLHF
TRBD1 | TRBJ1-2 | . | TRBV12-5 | TGTGCTAGTGGCAAAGACAGGGCTCTTGGCTACACCTTC | CASGKDRALGYTF
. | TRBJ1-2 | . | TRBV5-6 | TGTGCCAGCACCCTCTTGAACAACCTTAACTATGGCTACACCTTC | CASTLLNNLNYGYTF
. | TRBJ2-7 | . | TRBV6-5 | TGTGCCAGCCGAGGGCTTGGGGACGAGCAGTACTTC | CASRGLGDEQYF
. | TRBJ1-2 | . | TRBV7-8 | TGTGCCAGCAGCTTAGATAAGGTCCAGGGTGGCTACACCTTC | CASSLDKVQGGYTF
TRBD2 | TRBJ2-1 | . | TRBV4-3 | TGCGCCAGCAGCCAAGTAGCGGGAGGGGGCAATGAGCAGTTCTTC | CASSQVAGGGNEQFF
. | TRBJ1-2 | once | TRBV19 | TGTGCCAGCATTTCGGACAGAGATAACTATGGCTACACCTTC | CASISDRDNYGYTF
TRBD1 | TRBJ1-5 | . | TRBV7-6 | TGTGCCAGCAGCCTGACAGGGCCCGGTCAGCCCCAGCATTTT | CASSLTGPGQPQHF
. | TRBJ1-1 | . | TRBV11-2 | TGTGCCAGCAGCTTGGGCGGGAGGGGATATGAAGCTTTCTTT | CASSLGGRGYEAFF
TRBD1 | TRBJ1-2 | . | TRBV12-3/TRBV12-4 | TGTGCCAGCAGTTGGACAGGGGTTGGCTACACCTTC | CASSWTGVGYTF
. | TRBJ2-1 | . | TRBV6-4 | TGTGCCAGCAGTCCCTTTAGCGGCAATGAGCAGTTCTTC | CASSPFSGNEQFF
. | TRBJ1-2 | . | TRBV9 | TGTGCCAGCAGCGTAGGAGGGTCCAGAGGAGGCTACACCTTC | CASSVGGSRGGYTF
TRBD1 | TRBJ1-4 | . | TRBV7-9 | TGTGCCAGCAGCCCGGGGACAGGGGCGACTAATGAAAAACTGTTTTTT | CASSPGTGATNEKLFF
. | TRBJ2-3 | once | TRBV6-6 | TGTGCCAGCAGTTACTCGGAGGCGGATACGCAGTATTTT | CASSYSEADTQYF
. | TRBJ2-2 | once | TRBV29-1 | TGCAGCGTTGAAACCAGGGGTGCCGGGGAGCTGTTTTTT | CSVETRGAGELFF
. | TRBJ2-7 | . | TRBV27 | TGTGCCAGCAGTTTGGGGCAGGGAGGATACGAGCAGTACTTC | CASSLGQGGYEQYF
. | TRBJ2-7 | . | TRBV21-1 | TGTGCCAGCAGCTCAAACAAGTCGGTTCGGACTAGGTACGAGCAGTACTTC | CASSSNKSVRTRYEQYF
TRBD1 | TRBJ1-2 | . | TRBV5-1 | TGCGCCAGCAGCATGGGACAGGGGATCCGCTACACCTTC | CASSMGQGIRYTF
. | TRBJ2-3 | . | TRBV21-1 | TGTGCCAGCAGCTTCATCCGACAGGGTCACACAGATACGCAGTATTTT | CASSFIRQGHTDTQYF
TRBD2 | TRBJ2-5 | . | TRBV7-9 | TGTGCCAGCAGCTTAGCGGCTTGGAGCGGGAGGTACCAAGAGACCCAGTACTTC | CASSLAAWSGRYQETQYF
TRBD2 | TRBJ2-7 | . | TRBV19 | TGTGCCACCCAGGGGCTAGCGGGAACCGAGCAGTACTTC | CATQGLAGTEQYF
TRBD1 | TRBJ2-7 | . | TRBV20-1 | TGCAGTGCTAGTCAAGTGGGACAGGGAACGAACGAGCAGTACTTC | CSASQVGQGTNEQYF
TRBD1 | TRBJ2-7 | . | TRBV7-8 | TGTGCCAGCAGAAAAGGGACAGGGGGTCGTCGGGCAACCTACGAGCAGTACTTC | CASRKGTGGRRATYEQYF
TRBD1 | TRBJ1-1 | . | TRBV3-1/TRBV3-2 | TGTGCCAGCAGCCTGACAGGGGACACTGAAGCTTTCTTT | CASSLTGDTEAFF
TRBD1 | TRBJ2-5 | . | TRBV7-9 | TGTGCCAGCAGCTTTTTAGGGGGCGAAGAGACCCAGTACTTC | CASSFLGGEETQYF
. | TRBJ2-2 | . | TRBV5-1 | TGCGCCAGCAGCGTGGGACTGAGCACCGGGGAGCTGTTTTTT | CASSVGLSTGELFF
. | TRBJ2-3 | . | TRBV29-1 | TGCAGCGTTGAAGGCGAAACAGATACGCAGTATTTT | CSVEGETDTQYF
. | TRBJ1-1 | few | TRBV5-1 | TGCGCCAGCAGCTTGAGCACGGGACAAACTGAAGCTTTCTTT | CASSLSTGQTEAFF
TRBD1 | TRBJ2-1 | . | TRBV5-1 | TGCGCCAGCAGCTTGGAGGGGACAGGCTTCAATGAGCAGTTCTTC | CASSLEGTGFNEQFF